The subject of this entry is one T cell receptor (beta chain). Possible read error: a much larger clone is one base away. The data are from a study of blood T cells in healthy people across ages. Total RNA extraction produced at least 5 micrograms (per sample) for the study. Per germline, CDR1 MNHEY and CDR2 SVGEGT. The ends were cut back, 2 bases at V and 10 bases at J, with 8 bases in the middle. The CDR3 contains 11 residues. The second PCR ran about 7 to 12 cycles with a sample-barcoded 5' primer and J-beta primers. Researchers report that each sample yielded at least 3 million CDR3-containing paired-end reads. From the 5' RACE reads, TCRdb called clonotypes with MiXCR, one entry per CDR3 protein. The repertoire has roughly 650,000 distinct CDR3 sequences, less than 40% of them found once; the top ten carry 15%.

The sequence derives from a woman older than 75 in good health. The chain recombines TRBV6-2 or TRBV6-3 with TRBJ1-2, with D uncertain. Sequenced sample: blood. The CDR3 protein is CASSYGWDYTF. DNA of the CDR3: TGTGCCAGCAGTTACGGCTGGGACTACACCTTC.